The entry below describes one T cell receptor beta chain. V lost 0 bases, J lost 11 bases, and 12 bases stayed unmatched. This CDR3 region has 16 residues. Germline CDR1 PRHDT, CDR2 FYEKMQ (reference sequence). The sample is drawn from a study of blood T cell repertoires in COVID-19. The wider study: Material from acute and convalescent COVID-19 was sourced from the United States, Italy and Spain.

The table came from immunoSEQ multiplex PCR; TCRdb's copy has only in-frame clones and leaves some out. The table records about 320,000 clones, approximately 88% of them present only once. The sequenced material came from PBMCs or T cells enriched from blood (not recorded which). This chain joins TRBV13 and TRBJ2-3, with 9 bases identical to TRBD2. This sequence was found in a young man who had recovered from COVID-19. Here the CDR3 DNA reads TGTGCCAGCAGCTTAGGCCTTGGGGTAGCGGGGGTAAGGCAGTATTTT. Translation gives CASSLGLGVAGVRQYF.